The 32 T cell receptor beta chains below come from one sample, sequenced in a study of blood T cell repertoires in COVID-19. The method was immunoSEQ multiplex PCR; TCRdb's version includes in-frame clones alone and lacks a portion of them. The sample includes approximately 670,000 clones, more than 80% of them seen just once. Sequencing was performed on peripheral blood. All receptors come from a young woman with acute or convalescent COVID-19.

There are a few counts of this clone. The V and J genes are TRBV2 and TRBJ1-4, with D uncertain. Germline V gene data show CDR1 as SNHLY and CDR2 as FYNNEI. There are 14 residues in the CDR3. V gave up 9 bases and J gave up 6 bases, with 17 bases separating them. CDR3 amino acids: CARRAGYGDEKLFF. DNA of the CDR3: TGTGCCAGGCGTGCGGGTTATGGGGATGAAAAACTGTTTTTT.

The chain is built from TRBV9 and TRBJ2-5, with 9 nucleotides matching TRBD2. The germline gives CDR1 SGDLS, CDR2 YYNGEE. The length of the CDR3 is 16 residues. The V gene end was trimmed by 4 bases and the J gene end by 5 bases; junction bases not matched to a gene: 12. The CDR3 sequence is CASSPRRAGGGETQYF. CDR3 bases: TGTGCCAGCAGCCCTCGCCGAGCGGGGGGAGGGGAGACCCAGTACTTC.

This clone occurred a few times. The V and J genes are TRBV12-5 and TRBJ1-5, with a possible D match to TRBD1 (6 bases). Trimming pared 0 bases from V and 3 bases from J, leaving 12 bases between. CDR1 and CDR2 from the germline V gene are LGHNT and FRNRAP. The CDR3 sequence is 16 residues long. The CDR3 DNA is TGTGCTAGTGGTTTGGTCCCCTCAGGGGTCAATCAGCCCCAGCATTTT. Translation: CASGLVPSGVNQPQHF.

The chain uses TRBV10-1 and TRBJ2-1; TRBD2 agrees at 9 bases. V was pared by 6 bases and J by 2 bases, with 5 bases of the junction left unmatched. CDR1 WNHNN and CDR2 SYGVQD come from the germline V gene (reference sequence). This CDR3 region has 15 residues. As DNA, the CDR3 is TGCGCCAGCAGCGAAATAGCGGGGGCCTACAATGAGCAGTTCTTC. Translated, it gives CASSEIAGAYNEQFF.

The chain is built from TRBV10-3 and TRBJ2-7; D ambiguous. The CDR3 runs 12 residues. Germline V gives CDR1 ENHRY, CDR2 SYGVKD. Deletions cut 2 bases from V and 10 bases from J, with 12 bases between. CDR3 residues: CAISEGHKLQYF. The CDR3 region has the DNA TGTGCCATCAGTGAGGGGCATAAGCTCCAGTACTTC.

V is TRBV30 and J is TRBJ1-5, with D unresolved. V shed 3 bases and J shed 0 bases, with 9 bases lying between them. The CDR3 covers 14 residues. Looked up from germline, CDR1 is GTSNPN and CDR2 is SVGIG (reference sequence). CDR3 nucleotides: TGTGCCTGGAGGAGGCCGTATAGCAATCAGCCCCAGCATTTT. Protein sequence: CAWRRPYSNQPQHF.

In its sample, this clone was seen once. This chain connects TRBV7-3 to TRBJ2-2; 7 nucleotides match TRBD1. Germline V lookup: CDR1 SGHTA, CDR2 FQGTGA. V was clipped by 4 bases and J by 2 bases; unmatched bases: 7. This CDR3 has 16 amino acids. The CDR3 nucleotides read TGTGCCAGCAGCTCACCGGGACAGACAAACACCGGGGAGCTGTTTTTT. Its translation is CASSSPGQTNTGELFF.

This chain joins TRBV4-1 and TRBJ2-7; no clear D. The germline V and J ends were trimmed by 3 bases and 7 bases, with 7 bases remaining between them. Germline CDR1 MGHRA, CDR2 YSYEKL. The CDR3 sequence is 11 residues long. The CDR3 is CASSQLDEQYF. The DNA of the CDR3 is TGCGCCAGCAGCCAGCTAGATGAGCAGTACTTC.

The chain uses TRBV6-5 and TRBJ1-1; D unclear. With 6 bases removed from V and 6 bases from J, the gap between germline ends came to 8 bases. The CDR3 is 11 residues long. CDR1 and CDR2 from the germline V gene are MNHEY and SVGAGI. In nucleotides, the CDR3 is TGTGCCAGCAGCCGCGGGGCTGAAGCTTTCTTT. Translating gives CASSRGAEAFF.

Comments on this clone: A much larger clone lies one base from this, so it may be a read error. The V call is TRBV5-4, the J call TRBJ1-1; D perhaps matches TRBD1 (5 bases). The V end was cut by 2 bases, the J end by 1 base, with 6 bases between. This CDR3 comprises 13 residues. CDR1 is SGHNT, CDR2 YYREEE, per germline (reference sequence). CDR3 in DNA: TGTGCCAGCAGCTTACAGGAGAACACTGAAGCTTTCTTT. Translating it yields CASSLQENTEAFF.

The rearrangement links TRBV9 to TRBJ2-1; D remains ambiguous. CDR1 SGDLS and CDR2 YYNGEE come from the germline V gene. With 3 bases removed from V and 6 bases from J, the gap between germline ends came to 13 bases. The CDR3 is made up of 14 amino acids. The CDR3 DNA sequence: TGTGCCAGCAGCGCTATATCCAATGCCAATGAGCAGTTCTTC. It is translated as CASSAISNANEQFF.

This chain joins TRBV29-1 and TRBJ1-2; 9 bases fit TRBD1. CDR3 length: 14 residues. The V gene's germline CDR1 is SQVTM and CDR2 ANQGSEA. V was pared by 3 bases and J by 3 bases, with 5 bases of the junction left unmatched. CDR3 in amino acids: CSVDPGTGYYGYTF. The CDR3 DNA follows: TGCAGCGTTGACCCCGGGACAGGGTACTATGGCTACACCTTC.

The chain couples TRBV6-6 to TRBJ2-1, with 8 bases matching TRBD2. J was trimmed by 1 base and V by 5 bases; bases with no gene match: 10. This CDR3 is 17 amino acids long. The germline CDR1 and CDR2 sequences are MNHNY and SVGAGI (reference sequence). The CDR3 reads CASSPGRTSSSYNEQFF. In DNA, the CDR3 is TGTGCCAGCAGTCCTGGGCGGACTAGCAGTTCCTACAATGAGCAGTTCTTC.

This chain links TRBV2 with TRBJ1-6, with D tentatively TRBD1 (5 bases). The CDR3 runs 16 residues. V lost 8 bases, J lost 7 bases, and 21 bases lay in between. The germline V gene encodes CDR1 SNHLY and CDR2 FYNNEI. The CDR3 here is CASGEWAGGLNSPLHF. CDR3 coding DNA: TGTGCCAGCGGGGAGTGGGCCGGGGGTTTAAATTCACCCCTCCACTTT.

The chain employs TRBV4-1 and TRBJ2-7; D unresolved. This CDR3 region has 15 residues. V was pared by 3 bases and J by 3 bases, with 15 bases between. CDR1 and CDR2 (germline): MGHRA, YSYEKL. CDR3 amino acids: CASSHLSTENYEQYF. DNA of the CDR3: TGCGCCAGCAGCCACCTTTCGACGGAGAACTACGAGCAGTACTTC.

V and J are TRBV9 and TRBJ2-5; 9 bases fit TRBD1. From germline, CDR1 is SGDLS and CDR2 YYNGEE. The CDR3 spans 16 residues. Unmatched junction bases numbered 10, after V lost 3 bases and J lost 4 bases. The DNA for the CDR3 is TGTGCCAGCAGCGACACCGGGACAGGGATTTCAGAGACCCAGTACTTC. Amino acid sequence: CASSDTGTGISETQYF.

The genes are TRBV29-1 and TRBJ2-2; a possible D gene is TRBD2 (6 bases). The V gene lost 6 bases and the J gene lost 5 bases, with 19 bases spanning the gap. The CDR3 sequence is 15 residues long. Germline V gives CDR1 SQVTM, CDR2 ANQGSEA. The CDR3, as DNA: TGCAGCGTATTCGGCGGGGCGGAAGGGACCGGGGAGCTGTTTTTT. Translation gives CSVFGGAEGTGELFF.

CDR3 protein: CASSYRPQGANYGYTF. CDR3 coding DNA: TGTGCCAGCAGTTACCGCCCCCAGGGGGCTAACTATGGCTACACCTTC. V gene TRBV6-5 combines with J gene TRBJ1-2; 7 positions match TRBD1. This CDR3 is built from 16 residues. Per germline, CDR1 MNHEY and CDR2 SVGAGI. Trimming cost V 2 bases and J 0 bases; bases outside gene matches: 6.

The chain has TRBV29-1 and TRBJ1-2, with a weak D call TRBD1 (5 bases). V lost 0 bases to trimming and J lost 4 bases, with 12 bases between them. Germline V lookup: CDR1 SQVTM, CDR2 ANQGSEA. The CDR3 loop spans 14 amino acids. The CDR3 here is CSVEDPVDIYGYTF. CDR3 nucleotides: TGCAGCGTTGAAGATCCCGTGGACATCTATGGCTACACCTTC.

The chain's CDR3 is CASSKADRVNTGELFF. CDR3 sequence (DNA): TGTGCCAGCAGCAAGGCCGACAGGGTGAACACCGGGGAGCTGTTTTTT. The V call is TRBV9, the J call TRBJ2-2, with 7 bases identical to TRBD1. The J segment lost 1 base and the V segment lost 4 bases, leaving 7 bases of the junction unmatched. Germline loops: CDR1 SGDLS, CDR2 YYNGEE. This CDR3 contains 16 residues. Filled out from reference TRBV9 and TRBJ2-2, the complete variable domain reads DSGVTQTPKHLITATGQRVTLRCSPRSGDLSVYWYQQSLDQGLQFLIQYYNGEERAKGNILERFSAQQFPDLHSELNLSSLELGDSALYFCASSKADRVNTGELFFGEGSRLTVL.

This chain links TRBV10-3 with TRBJ1-1, with 7 bases lining up with TRBD1. Trimming at V came to 2 bases and at J to 5 bases, leaving 11 bases not matched to a gene. This CDR3 is 16 amino acids long. Per the germline V gene, CDR1 is ENHRY and CDR2 is SYGVKD. This CDR3 reads CAISEHLTGKMTEAFF. CDR3 bases: TGTGCCATCAGTGAGCACCTGACAGGGAAGATGACTGAAGCTTTCTTT.

This clone was detected only once. The V gene is TRBV28, the J gene TRBJ1-6; possibly TRBD1 for D (5 bases). Germline CDR1 MDHEN, CDR2 SYDVKM. V was clipped by 4 bases and J by 5 bases, with 9 bases between them. This CDR3 is built from 14 residues. Written as DNA, the CDR3 is TGTGCCAGCAGTTCCAGGGCAAATAATTCACCCCTCCACTTT. Translated: CASSSRANNSPLHF.

This clone was picked up many times. This rearrangement joins TRBV6-4 to TRBJ2-1; 9 bases map to TRBD2. The CDR3 extends over 14 amino acids. With 3 bases clipped from V and 7 bases from J, the junction kept 4 bases outside the gene matches. Per the germline V gene, CDR1 is MRHNA and CDR2 is SNTAGT. CDR3 residues: CASSEAGGQNEQFF. DNA for the CDR3: TGTGCCAGCAGTGAGGCGGGGGGGCAAAATGAGCAGTTCTTC.

This chain connects TRBV9 to TRBJ2-2, with TRBD1 identical over 11 bases. This CDR3 is built from 16 residues. V shed 3 bases, J shed 5 bases, and the junction held 6 bases outside the gene matches. Germline V lookup: CDR1 SGDLS, CDR2 YYNGEE. The DNA for the CDR3 is TGTGCCAGCAGCGGGACAGGGGGCCAGTGGACCGGGGAGCTGTTTTTT. As protein: CASSGTGGQWTGELFF. Using reference TRBV9 and TRBJ2-2 for the parts outside the CDR3, the full variable domain is DSGVTQTPKHLITATGQRVTLRCSPRSGDLSVYWYQQSLDQGLQFLIQYYNGEERAKGNILERFSAQQFPDLHSELNLSSLELGDSALYFCASSGTGGQWTGELFFGEGSRLTVL.

The V call is TRBV19, the J call TRBJ1-1, with D perhaps TRBD1 (6 bases). CDR3 length equals 15 residues. Germline V gene data show CDR1 as LNHDA and CDR2 as SQIVND (reference sequence). Trimming removed 2 bases from V and 1 base from J, with 11 bases in between. This CDR3 is CASSIKGQANTEAFF. The CDR3, as DNA: TGTGCCAGTAGTATAAAGGGACAAGCGAACACTGAAGCTTTCTTT.

This clone was found once. This rearrangement joins TRBV7-6 to TRBJ1-3; the match to TRBD1 covers 8 bases. Germline loops: CDR1 SGHVS, CDR2 FNYEAQ. The CDR3 runs 15 residues. V shed 5 bases and J 0 bases; nucleotides not matched to a gene: 3. The CDR3 spells CASSTTGGSGNTIYF. For the CDR3, the DNA is TGTGCCAGCAGCACCACAGGGGGCTCTGGAAACACCATATATTTT.

The chain combines TRBV19 with TRBJ2-2; 9 nucleotides align to TRBD2. V gave up 7 bases and J gave up 7 bases; unmatched junction bases: 10. The CDR3 consists of 15 residues. Germline V gene sequence: CDR1 LNHDA, CDR2 SQIVND (reference sequence). CDR3 sequence reads: CASIGRRGGHGELFF. In DNA form, the CDR3 reads TGTGCCAGTATAGGGAGGCGGGGGGGCCACGGGGAGCTGTTTTTT.

Comments on this clone: The same CDR3 is also encoded by other DNA sequences in this sample. This chain connects TRBV6-5 to TRBJ1-5; D perhaps matches TRBD1 (5 bases). CDR1 is MNHEY and CDR2 is SVGAGI in the germline V gene. Trimming pared 5 bases from V and 4 bases from J, leaving 12 bases between. The length of the CDR3 is 14 residues. The CDR3 is CASSLGGSNQPQHF. In DNA form, the CDR3 reads TGTGCCAGCAGTCTGGGGGGTTCTAATCAGCCCCAGCATTTT.

The chain recombines TRBV28 with TRBJ1-6; 7 bases agree with TRBD1. Trimming took 8 bases from V and 11 from J; bases not matched to a gene: 12. The CDR3 has 14 residues. Germline CDR1 MDHEN, CDR2 SYDVKM. The CDR3 region has the DNA TGTGCCAGCGTGGTCTTCAGACAGGGCGCACCCCTCCACTTT. It specifies CASVVFRQGAPLHF.

The CDR3 region is CASSQIFGSQSEAFF. CDR3 coding DNA: TGTGCCAGCAGCCAGATCTTTGGCAGTCAATCTGAAGCTTTCTTT. V is TRBV3-1 (or the pseudogene TRBV3-2) and J is TRBJ1-1; D gene uncertain. Germline V lookup: CDR1 LGHDT, CDR2 YNNKEL (reference sequence). This CDR3 spans 15 amino acids. V lost 3 bases and J 6 bases, leaving 17 bases between the germline ends.

CDR3 sequence (DNA): TGTGCCAGCAAGTTGACAGTTAATAGCAATCAGCCCCAGCATTTT. Residues: CASKLTVNSNQPQHF. The chain uses TRBV6-5 and TRBJ1-5; tentatively, D is TRBD1 (5 bases). Per the germline V gene, CDR1 is MNHEY and CDR2 is SVGAGI. V lost 7 bases and J lost 0, with 13 bases in between. The CDR3 loop spans 15 amino acids.

This clone was seen just once. The CDR3 DNA reads as TGTGCCAGCAGCTTAGCAATGGGGGCTAGCTACGAGCAGTACTTC. Translation gives CASSLAMGASYEQYF. The chain is built from TRBV7-8 and TRBJ2-7; possibly TRBD1 for D (6 bases). V gave up 0 bases and J gave up 3 bases, with 12 bases separating them. The germline gives CDR1 SGHVS, CDR2 FQNEAQ. The CDR3 contains 15 residues.